This note documents a single TCR beta chain sequence. What it binds is not known. Vbeta (60) and Jbeta (13) primers were used in the PCR. Method: immunoSEQ multiplex PCR; TCRdb's copy keeps in-frame clones and lacks some. Its clone listing holds 150,000 or so clones. The CDR3 covers 18 residues. Germline CDR1 ENHRY, CDR2 SYGVKD. V was clipped by 6 bases and J by 0 bases; unmatched bases: 10. This record comes from a study of cytomegalovirus exposure and HLA in healthy donors. Samples came from healthy bone marrow donors. Notes on the study in general: The study assumed roughly uniform donor sequencing depth for presence/absence analyses.

The TCR comes from a man aged 25 to 45 in good health and CMV-seronegative. The V and J genes are TRBV10-3 and TRBJ2-3, with 12 bases aligning to TRBD2. The sample taken for sequencing was PBMCs. The CDR3 spells CAIRPGGGTSGSTDTQYF. As DNA, the CDR3 is TGTGCCATCAGGCCGGGAGGGGGGACTAGCGGGAGCACAGATACGCAGTATTTT.